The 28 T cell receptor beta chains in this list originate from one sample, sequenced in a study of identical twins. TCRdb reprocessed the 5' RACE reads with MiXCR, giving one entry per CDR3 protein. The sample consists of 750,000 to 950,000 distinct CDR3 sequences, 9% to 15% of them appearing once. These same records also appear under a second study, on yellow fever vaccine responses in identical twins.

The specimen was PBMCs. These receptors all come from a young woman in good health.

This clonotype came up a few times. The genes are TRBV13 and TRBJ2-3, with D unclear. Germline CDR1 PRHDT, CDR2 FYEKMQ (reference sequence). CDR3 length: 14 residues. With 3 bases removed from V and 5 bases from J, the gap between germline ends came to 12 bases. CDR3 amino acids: CASSFGRTRDTQYF. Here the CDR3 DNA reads TGTGCCAGCAGCTTCGGGCGGACGCGAGATACGCAGTATTTT.

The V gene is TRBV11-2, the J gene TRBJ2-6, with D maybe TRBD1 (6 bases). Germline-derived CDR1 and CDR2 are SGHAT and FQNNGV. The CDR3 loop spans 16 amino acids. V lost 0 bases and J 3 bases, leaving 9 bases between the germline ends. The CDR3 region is CASSLEGAHGANVLTF. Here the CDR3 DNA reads TGTGCCAGCAGCTTAGAGGGGGCTCATGGGGCCAACGTCCTGACTTTC. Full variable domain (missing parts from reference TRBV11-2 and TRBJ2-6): EAGVAQSPRYKIIEKRQSVAFWCNPISGHATLYWYQQILGQGPKLLIQFQNNGVVDDSQLPKDRFSAERLKGVDSTLKIQPAKLEDSAVYLCASSLEGAHGANVLTFGAGSRLTVL.

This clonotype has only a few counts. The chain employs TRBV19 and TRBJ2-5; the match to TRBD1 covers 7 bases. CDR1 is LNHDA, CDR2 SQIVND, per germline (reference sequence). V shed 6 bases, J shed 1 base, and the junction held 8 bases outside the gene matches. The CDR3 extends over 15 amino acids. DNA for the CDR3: TGTGCCAGTAGGAGGGGGCCGCTGGCCCAAGAGACCCAGTACTTC. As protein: CASRRGPLAQETQYF.

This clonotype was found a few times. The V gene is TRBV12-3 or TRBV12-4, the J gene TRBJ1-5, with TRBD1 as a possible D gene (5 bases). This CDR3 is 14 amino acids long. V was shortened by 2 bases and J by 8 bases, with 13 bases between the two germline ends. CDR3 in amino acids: CASSLRQSVEPQHF. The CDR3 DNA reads TGTGCCAGCAGTTTACGACAGTCGGTGGAGCCCCAGCATTTT.

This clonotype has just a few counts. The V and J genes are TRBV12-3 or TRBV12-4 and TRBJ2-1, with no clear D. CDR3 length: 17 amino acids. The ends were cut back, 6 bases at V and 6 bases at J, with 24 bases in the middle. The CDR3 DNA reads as TGTGCCAGCAGCCCTTTTGCCAAGAGACCGCCCCTCAATGAGCAGTTCTTC. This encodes CASSPFAKRPPLNEQFF.

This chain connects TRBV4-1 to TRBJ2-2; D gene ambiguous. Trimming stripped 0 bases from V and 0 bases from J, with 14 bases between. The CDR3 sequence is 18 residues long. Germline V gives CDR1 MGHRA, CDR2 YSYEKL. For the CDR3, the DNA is TGCGCCAGCAGCCAAGAACGACCCGCCAGCGCGAACACCGGGGAGCTGTTTTTT. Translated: CASSQERPASANTGELFF.

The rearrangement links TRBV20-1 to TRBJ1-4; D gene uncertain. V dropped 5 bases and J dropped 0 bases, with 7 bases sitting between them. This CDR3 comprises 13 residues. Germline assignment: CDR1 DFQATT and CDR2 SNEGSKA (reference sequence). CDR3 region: CSAQTATNEKLFF. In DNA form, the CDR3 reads TGCAGTGCTCAGACGGCAACTAATGAAAAACTGTTTTTT.

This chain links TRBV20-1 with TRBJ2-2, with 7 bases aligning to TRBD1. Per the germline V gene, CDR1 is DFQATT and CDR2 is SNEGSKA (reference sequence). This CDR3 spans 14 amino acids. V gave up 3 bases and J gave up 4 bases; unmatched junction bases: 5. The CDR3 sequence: CSASTGTATGELFF. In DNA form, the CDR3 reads TGCAGTGCTAGCACCGGGACAGCCACCGGGGAGCTGTTTTTT.

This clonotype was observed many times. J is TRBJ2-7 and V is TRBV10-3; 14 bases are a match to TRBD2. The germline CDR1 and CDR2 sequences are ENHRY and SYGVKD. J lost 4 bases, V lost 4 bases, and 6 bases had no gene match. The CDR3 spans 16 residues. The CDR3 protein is CAISGLAGGPNYEQYF. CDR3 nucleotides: TGTGCCATCAGTGGACTAGCGGGAGGGCCAAATTACGAGCAGTACTTC.

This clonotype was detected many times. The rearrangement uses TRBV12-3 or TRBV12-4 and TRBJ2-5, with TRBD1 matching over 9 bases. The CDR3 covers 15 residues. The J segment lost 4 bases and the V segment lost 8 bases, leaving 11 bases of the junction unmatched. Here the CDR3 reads CASSPEDRGGETQYF. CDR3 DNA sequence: TGTGCCAGCTCCCCCGAGGACAGGGGTGGAGAGACCCAGTACTTC.

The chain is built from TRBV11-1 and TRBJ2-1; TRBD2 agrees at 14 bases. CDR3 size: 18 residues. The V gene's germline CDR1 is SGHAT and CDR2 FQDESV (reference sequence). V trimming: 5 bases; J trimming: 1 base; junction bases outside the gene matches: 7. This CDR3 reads CASSPGTSGGRSYNEQFF. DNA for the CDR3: TGTGCCAGCAGCCCCGGGACTAGCGGGGGCAGGTCCTACAATGAGCAGTTCTTC.

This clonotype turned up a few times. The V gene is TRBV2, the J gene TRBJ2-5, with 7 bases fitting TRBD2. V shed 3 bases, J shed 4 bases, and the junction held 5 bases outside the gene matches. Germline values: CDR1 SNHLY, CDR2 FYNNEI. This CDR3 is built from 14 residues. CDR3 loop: CASSDEAGAETQYF. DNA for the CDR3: TGTGCCAGCAGTGATGAGGCGGGAGCAGAGACCCAGTACTTC.

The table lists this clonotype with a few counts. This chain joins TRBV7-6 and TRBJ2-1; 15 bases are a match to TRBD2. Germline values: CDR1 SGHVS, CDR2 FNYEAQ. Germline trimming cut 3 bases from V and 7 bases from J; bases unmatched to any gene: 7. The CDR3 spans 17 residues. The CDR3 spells CASSFPRTSGRVNEQFF. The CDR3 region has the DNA TGTGCCAGCAGCTTCCCCAGGACTAGCGGGAGGGTTAATGAGCAGTTCTTC.

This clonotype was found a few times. The CDR3 DNA reads TGCGCCAGCAGCCCACAGGGGGCGCGGGGAACAGATACGCAGTATTTT. Encoded protein: CASSPQGARGTDTQYF. The chain has TRBV4-1 and TRBJ2-3, with 9 nucleotides matching TRBD1. Trimming at V came to 4 bases and at J to 3 bases, leaving 8 bases not matched to a gene. This CDR3 spans 16 amino acids. Germline V gives CDR1 MGHRA, CDR2 YSYEKL.

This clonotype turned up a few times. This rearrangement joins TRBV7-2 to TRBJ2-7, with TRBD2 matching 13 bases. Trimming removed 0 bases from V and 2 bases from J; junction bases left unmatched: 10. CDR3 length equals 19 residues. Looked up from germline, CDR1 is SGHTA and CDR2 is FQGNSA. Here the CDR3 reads CASSLAALLAGGPTYEQYF. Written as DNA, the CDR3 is TGTGCCAGCAGCTTAGCAGCCCTACTAGCGGGAGGGCCAACCTACGAGCAGTACTTC.

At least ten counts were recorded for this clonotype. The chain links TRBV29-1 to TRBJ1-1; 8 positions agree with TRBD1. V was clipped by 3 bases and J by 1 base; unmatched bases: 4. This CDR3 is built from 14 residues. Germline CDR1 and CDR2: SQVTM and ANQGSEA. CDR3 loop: CSVDRTGSNTEAFF. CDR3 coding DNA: TGCAGCGTTGACAGGACAGGGTCGAACACTGAAGCTTTCTTT. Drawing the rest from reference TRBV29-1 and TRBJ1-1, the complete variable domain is SAVISQKPSRDICQRGTSLTIQCQVDSQVTMMFWYRQQPGQSLTLIATANQGSEATYESGFVIDKFPISRPNLTFSTLTVSNMSPEDSSIYLCSVDRTGSNTEAFFGQGTRLTVV.

The CDR3 nucleotides are TGTGCCACCAGCAGAGACCAGGGGGCACCCACCGGGGAGCTGTTTTTT. This gives the protein CATSRDQGAPTGELFF. The chain joins TRBV15 to TRBJ2-2; 8 nucleotides align to TRBD1. Per germline, CDR1 LNHNV and CDR2 YYDKDF (reference sequence). V shed 0 bases, J shed 4 bases, and the junction held 4 bases outside the gene matches. The CDR3 length is 16 residues.

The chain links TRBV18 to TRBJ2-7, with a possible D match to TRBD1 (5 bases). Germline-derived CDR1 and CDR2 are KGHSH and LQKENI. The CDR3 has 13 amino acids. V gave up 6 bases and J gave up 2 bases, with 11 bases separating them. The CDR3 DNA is TGTGCCAGCTCGCAGGACACCGCCTACGAGCAGTACGTC. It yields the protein CASSQDTAYEQYV.

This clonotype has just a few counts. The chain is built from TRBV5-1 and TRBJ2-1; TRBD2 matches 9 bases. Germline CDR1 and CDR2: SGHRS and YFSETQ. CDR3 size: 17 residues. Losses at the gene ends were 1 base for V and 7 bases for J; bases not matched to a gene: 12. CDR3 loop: CASSLKASGTLRNEQFF. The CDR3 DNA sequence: TGCGCCAGCAGCTTGAAAGCTAGCGGGACCCTGAGGAATGAGCAGTTCTTC.

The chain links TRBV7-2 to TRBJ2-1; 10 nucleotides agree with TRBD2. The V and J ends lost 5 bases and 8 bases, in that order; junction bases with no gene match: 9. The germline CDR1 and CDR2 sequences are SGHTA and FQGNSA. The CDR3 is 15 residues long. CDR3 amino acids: CASSEGGSGGYEQFF. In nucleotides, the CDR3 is TGTGCCAGCAGCGAGGGTGGTAGCGGGGGGTATGAGCAGTTCTTC. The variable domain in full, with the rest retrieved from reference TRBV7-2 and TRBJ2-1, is GAGVSQSPSNKVTEKGKDVELRCDPISGHTALYWYRQSLGQGLEFLIYFQGNSAPDKSGLPSDRFSAERTGGSVSTLTIQRTQQEDSAVYLCASSEGGSGGYEQFFGPGTRLTVL.

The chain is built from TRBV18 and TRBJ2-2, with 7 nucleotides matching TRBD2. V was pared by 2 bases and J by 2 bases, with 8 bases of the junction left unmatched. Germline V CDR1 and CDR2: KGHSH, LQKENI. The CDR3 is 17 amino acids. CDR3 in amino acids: CASSPWRGLSNTGELFF. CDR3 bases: TGTGCCAGCTCACCATGGCGGGGACTATCAAACACCGGGGAGCTGTTTTTT.

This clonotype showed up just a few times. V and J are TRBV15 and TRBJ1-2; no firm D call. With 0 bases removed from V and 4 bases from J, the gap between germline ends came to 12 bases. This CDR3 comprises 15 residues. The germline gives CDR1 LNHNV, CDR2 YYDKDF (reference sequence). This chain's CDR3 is CATSRDRLQIYGYTF. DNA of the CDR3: TGTGCCACCAGCAGAGATCGATTACAAATCTATGGCTACACCTTC.

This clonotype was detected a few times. Here the CDR3 reads CATSRLDTGELFF. The CDR3 region has the DNA TGTGCCACCAGCAGACTAGACACCGGGGAGCTGTTTTTT. The J gene is TRBJ2-2, the V gene TRBV15; D call uncertain. The V end lost 2 bases, the J end lost 3 bases, and 4 bases lay between the germline ends. From germline, CDR1 is LNHNV and CDR2 YYDKDF (reference sequence). This CDR3 is 13 amino acids long.

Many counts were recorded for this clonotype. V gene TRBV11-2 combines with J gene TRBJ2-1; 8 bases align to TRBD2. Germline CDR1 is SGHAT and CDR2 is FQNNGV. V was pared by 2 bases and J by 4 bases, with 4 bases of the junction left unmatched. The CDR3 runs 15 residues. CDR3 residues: CASSLSSGAYNEQFF. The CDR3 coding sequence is TGTGCCAGCAGCTTAAGTAGCGGGGCTTACAATGAGCAGTTCTTC.

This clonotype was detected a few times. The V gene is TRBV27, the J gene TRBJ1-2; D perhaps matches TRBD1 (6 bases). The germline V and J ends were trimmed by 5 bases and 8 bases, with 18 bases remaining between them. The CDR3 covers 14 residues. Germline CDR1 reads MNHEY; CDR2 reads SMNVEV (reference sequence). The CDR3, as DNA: TGTGCCAGCAGTCGCGGACAGCCGCGCGACGGCTACACCTTC. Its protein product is CASSRGQPRDGYTF.

CDR3 nucleotides: TGTGCCAGCAGCCGGGCCCAGGGGTTGATCTACAATGAGCAGTTCTTC. It yields the protein CASSRAQGLIYNEQFF. V gene TRBV11-3 combines with J gene TRBJ2-1; D perhaps matches TRBD1 (6 bases). The CDR3 loop spans 16 amino acids. The germline CDR1 and CDR2 sequences are SGHNT and YENEEA. The V end was cut by 5 bases, the J end by 3 bases, with 17 bases between.

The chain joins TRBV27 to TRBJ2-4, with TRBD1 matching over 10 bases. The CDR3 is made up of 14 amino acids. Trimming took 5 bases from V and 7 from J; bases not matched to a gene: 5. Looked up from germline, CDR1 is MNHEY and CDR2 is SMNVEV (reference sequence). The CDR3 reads CASSKDRGGNIQYF. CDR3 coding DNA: TGTGCCAGCAGTAAGGACAGGGGGGGCAACATTCAGTACTTC.

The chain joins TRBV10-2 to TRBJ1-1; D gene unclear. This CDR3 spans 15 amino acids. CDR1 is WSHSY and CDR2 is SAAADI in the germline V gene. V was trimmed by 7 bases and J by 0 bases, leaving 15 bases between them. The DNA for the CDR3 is TGCGCCAGCATACGGACGCCGCTAATGAACACTGAAGCTTTCTTT. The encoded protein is CASIRTPLMNTEAFF.